What follows is one TCR beta chain and its context. This CDR3 is 15 amino acids long. Germline V gene lookup returns CDR1 LGHDT and CDR2 YNNKEL (reference sequence). The V gene end was trimmed by 3 bases and the J gene end by 5 bases; junction bases not matched to a gene: 5. Enrolment of Seattle patients took place during active infection, and they were followed longitudinally. Here immunoSEQ multiplex PCR was the method, and the copy in TCRdb shows in-frame clones only, minus some. The table includes under 95,000 clones, roughly 88% detected once. This specimen belongs to a study of blood T cell repertoires in COVID-19.

The sequencing input was peripheral blood. This sequence was found in an elderly woman with COVID-19, enrolled during active disease. The chain is built from TRBV3-1 (or the pseudogene TRBV3-2) and TRBJ2-2, with TRBD2 identical over 8 bases. DNA for the CDR3: TGTGCCAGCAGCCACGGGACTAGTAGAACCGGGGAGCTGTTTTTT. Translated: CASSHGTSRTGELFF.